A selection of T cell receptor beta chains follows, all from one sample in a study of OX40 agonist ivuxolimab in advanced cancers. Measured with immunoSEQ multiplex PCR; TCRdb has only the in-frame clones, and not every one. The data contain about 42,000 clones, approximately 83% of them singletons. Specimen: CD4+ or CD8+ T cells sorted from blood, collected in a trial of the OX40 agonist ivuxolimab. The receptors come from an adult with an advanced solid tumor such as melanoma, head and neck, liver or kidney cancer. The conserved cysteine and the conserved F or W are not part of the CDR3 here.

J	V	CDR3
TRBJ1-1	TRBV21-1	ASSSRVDRPNTEAF
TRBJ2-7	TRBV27	ASSPSRLNRLFYEQY
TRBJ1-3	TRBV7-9	ASSRTGASTSGNTIY
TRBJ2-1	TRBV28	ASTPTNDEQF
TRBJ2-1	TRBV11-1	ASSWQLGLAGINEQF
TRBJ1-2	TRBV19	ASKPKGGLTGFHYGYT
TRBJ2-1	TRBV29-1	SGGLAGDNEQF
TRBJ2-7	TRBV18	ASSPQAAGNEQY
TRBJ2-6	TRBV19	ASSIGSQDRGPGANVLT
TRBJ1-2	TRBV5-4	ASSHAREVSYGYT
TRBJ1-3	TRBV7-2	ASSLKGQALSGNTIY
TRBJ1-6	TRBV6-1	ASSEVGSSPLH
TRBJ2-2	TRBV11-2	ASSLGLAGTGELF
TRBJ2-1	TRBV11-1	ASSPQGPYNEQF
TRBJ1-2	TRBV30	AWSGGRSGYT
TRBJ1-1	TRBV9	ASSVGGSGNTEAF
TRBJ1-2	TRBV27	ASSPSSTGGYGYT
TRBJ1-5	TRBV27	ASSLPGPNQPQH
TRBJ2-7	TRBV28	ASSLAGLGNYEQY
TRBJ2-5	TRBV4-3	ASSQRTSGSGETQY
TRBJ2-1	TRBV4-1	ASSQAAGKDEQF
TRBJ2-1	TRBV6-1	ASSEVSDEQF
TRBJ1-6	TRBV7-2	ASSVKDSPLH
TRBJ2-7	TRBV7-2	ASSLEGITYEQY
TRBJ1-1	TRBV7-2	ASSLAPAGGTEAF
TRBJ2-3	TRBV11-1	ASSPTSGGARDTQY
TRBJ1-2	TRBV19	ASSIKGQVTGYT
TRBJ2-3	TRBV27	ASSLSSWITDTQY
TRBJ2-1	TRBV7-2	ASSFSGVNGNEQF
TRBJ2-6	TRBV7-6	ASSQEAGGGGANVLT
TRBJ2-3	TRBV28	ASSFVAGTDTQY